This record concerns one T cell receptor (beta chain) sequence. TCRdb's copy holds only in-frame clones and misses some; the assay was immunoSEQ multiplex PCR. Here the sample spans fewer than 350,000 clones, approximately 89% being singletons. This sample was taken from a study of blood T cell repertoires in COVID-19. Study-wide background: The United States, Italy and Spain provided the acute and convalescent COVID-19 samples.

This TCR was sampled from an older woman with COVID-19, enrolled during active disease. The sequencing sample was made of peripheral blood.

The CDR3, as DNA: TGTGCCAGCAGCCCCTATATGAACACTGAAGCTTTCTTT. Translated: CASSPYMNTEAFF. The chain uses TRBV14 and TRBJ1-1; D is uncertain. Germline V CDR1 and CDR2: SGHDN, FVKESK. V was clipped by 4 bases and J by 0 bases, with 6 bases between them. The CDR3 extends over 13 amino acids.